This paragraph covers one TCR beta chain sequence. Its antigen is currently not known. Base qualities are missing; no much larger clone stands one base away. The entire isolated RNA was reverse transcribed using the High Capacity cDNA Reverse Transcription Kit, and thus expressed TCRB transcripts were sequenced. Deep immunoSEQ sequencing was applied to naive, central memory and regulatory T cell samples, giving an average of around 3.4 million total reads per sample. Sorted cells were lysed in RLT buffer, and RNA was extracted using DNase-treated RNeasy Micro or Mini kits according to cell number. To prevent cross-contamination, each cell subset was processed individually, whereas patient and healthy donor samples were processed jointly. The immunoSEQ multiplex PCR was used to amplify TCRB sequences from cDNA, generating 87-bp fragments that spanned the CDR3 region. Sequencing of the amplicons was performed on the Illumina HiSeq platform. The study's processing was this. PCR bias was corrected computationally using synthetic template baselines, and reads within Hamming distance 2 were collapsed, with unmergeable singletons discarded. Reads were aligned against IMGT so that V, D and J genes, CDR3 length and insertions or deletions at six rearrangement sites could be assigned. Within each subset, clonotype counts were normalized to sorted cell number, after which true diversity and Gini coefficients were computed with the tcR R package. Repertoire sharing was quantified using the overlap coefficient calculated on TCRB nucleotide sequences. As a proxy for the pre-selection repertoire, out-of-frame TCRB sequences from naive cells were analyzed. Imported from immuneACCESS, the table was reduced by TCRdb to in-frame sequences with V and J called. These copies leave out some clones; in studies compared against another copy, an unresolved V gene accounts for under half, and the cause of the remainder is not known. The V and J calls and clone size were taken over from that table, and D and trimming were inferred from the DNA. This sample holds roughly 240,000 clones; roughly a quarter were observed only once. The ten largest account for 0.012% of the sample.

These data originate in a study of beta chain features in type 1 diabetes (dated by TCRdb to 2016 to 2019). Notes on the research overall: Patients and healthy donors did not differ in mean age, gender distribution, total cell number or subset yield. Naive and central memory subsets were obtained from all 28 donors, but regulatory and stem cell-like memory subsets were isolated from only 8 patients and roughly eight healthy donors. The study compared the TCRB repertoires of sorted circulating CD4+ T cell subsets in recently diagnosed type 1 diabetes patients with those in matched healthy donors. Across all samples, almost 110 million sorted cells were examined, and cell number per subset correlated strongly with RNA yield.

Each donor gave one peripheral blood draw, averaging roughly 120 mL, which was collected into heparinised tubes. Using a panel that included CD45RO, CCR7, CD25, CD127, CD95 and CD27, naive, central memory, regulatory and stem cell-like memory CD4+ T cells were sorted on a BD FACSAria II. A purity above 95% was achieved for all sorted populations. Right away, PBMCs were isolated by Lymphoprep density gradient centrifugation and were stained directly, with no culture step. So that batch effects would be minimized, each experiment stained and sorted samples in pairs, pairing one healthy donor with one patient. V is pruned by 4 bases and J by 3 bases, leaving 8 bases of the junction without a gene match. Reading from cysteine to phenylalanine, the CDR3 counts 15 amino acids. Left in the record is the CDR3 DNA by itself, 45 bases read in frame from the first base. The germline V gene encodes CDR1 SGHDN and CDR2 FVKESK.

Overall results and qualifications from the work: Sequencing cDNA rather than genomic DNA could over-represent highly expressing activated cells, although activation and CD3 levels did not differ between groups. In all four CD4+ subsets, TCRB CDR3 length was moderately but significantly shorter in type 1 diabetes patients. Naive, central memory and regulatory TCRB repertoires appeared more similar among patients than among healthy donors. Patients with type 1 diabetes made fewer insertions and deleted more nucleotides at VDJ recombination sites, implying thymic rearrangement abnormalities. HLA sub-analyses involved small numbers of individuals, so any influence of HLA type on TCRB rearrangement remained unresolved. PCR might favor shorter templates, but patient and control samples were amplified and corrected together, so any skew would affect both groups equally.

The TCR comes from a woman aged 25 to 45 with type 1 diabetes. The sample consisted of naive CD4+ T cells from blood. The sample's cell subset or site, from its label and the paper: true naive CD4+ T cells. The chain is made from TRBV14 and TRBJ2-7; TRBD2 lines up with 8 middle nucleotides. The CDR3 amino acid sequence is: CASSLDAGTSYEQYF. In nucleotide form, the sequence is TGTGCCAGCAGCCTTGACGCCGGGACTAGCTACGAGCAGTACTTC.